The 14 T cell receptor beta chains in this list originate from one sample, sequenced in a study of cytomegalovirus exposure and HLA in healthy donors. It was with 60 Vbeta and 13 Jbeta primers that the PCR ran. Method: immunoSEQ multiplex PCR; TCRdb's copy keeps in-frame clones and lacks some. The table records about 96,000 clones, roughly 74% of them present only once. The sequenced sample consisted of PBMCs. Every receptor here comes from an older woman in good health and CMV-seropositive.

CDR3 DNA sequence: TGTGCCAGCAGCCTAGGCCTCGGGTTTTCCTACGAGCAGTACTTC. Translation gives CASSLGLGFSYEQYF. V usage is TRBV7-9 and J usage is TRBJ2-5; D gene unclear. The DNA end is more similar to TRBJ2-7, so the J call may be wrong. CDR3 length: 15 residues. The germline V gene has CDR1 SEHNR and CDR2 FQNEAQ (reference sequence).

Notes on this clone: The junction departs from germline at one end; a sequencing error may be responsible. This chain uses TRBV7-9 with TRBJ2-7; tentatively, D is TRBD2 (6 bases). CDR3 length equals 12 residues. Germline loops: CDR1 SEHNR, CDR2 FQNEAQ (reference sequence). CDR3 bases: TGTTCCAGCAGCCAAAAACTAGCTGCGCAGTACTTC. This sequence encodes CSSSQKLAAQYF.

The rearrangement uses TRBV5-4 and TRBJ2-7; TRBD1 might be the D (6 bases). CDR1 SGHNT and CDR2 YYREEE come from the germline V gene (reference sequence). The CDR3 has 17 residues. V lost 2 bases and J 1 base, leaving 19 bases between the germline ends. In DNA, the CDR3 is TGTGCCAGCAGCTTCACCCGAGGCTTACAGGGTTCCTACGAGCAGTACTTC. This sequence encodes CASSFTRGLQGSYEQYF.

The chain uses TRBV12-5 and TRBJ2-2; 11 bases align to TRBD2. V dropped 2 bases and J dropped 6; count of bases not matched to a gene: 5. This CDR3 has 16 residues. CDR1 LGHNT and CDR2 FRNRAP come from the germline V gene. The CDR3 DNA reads TGTGCTAGTGGTTTGCCGCTAGCGGGAGGATCCGGGGAGCTGTTTTTT. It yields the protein CASGLPLAGGSGELFF.

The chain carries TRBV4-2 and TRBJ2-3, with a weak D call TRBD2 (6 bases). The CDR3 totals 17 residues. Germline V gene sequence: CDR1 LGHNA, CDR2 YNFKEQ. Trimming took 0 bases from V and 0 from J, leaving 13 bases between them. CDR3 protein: CASSQDTSGFSTDTQYF. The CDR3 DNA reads TGTGCCAGCAGCCAAGATACCAGCGGGTTTAGCACAGATACGCAGTATTTT.

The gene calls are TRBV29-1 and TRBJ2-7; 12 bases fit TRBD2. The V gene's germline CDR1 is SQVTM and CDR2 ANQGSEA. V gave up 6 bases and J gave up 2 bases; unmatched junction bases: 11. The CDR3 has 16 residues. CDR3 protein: CSVTLSGTSGPYEQYF. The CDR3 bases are TGCAGCGTAACACTAAGCGGGACTAGCGGGCCCTACGAGCAGTACTTC.

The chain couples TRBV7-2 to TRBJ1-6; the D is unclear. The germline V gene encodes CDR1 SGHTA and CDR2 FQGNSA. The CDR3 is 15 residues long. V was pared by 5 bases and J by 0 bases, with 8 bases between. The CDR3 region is CASSRESSYNSPLHF. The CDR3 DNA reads TGTGCCAGCAGCCGAGAGAGCTCCTATAATTCACCCCTCCACTTT.

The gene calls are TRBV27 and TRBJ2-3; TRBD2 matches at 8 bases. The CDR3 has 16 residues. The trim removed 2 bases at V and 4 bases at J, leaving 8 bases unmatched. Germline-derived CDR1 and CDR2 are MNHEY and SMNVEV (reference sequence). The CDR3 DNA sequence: TGTGCCAGCAGTTTACTGCGGGGGGCTCCCGCAGATACGCAGTATTTT. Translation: CASSLLRGAPADTQYF.

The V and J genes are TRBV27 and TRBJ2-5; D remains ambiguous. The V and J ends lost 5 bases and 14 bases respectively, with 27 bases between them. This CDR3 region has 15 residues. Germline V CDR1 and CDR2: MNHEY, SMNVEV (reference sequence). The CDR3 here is CASSTSPGSLKNFYF. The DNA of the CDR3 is TGTGCCAGCAGTACCAGCCCCGGGTCTTTAAAAAACTTCTACTTC.

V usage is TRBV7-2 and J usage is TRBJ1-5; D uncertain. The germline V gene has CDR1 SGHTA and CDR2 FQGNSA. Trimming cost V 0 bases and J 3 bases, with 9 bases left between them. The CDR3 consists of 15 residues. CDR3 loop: CASSLAEGVNQPQHF. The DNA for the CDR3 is TGTGCCAGCAGCTTAGCGGAGGGCGTCAATCAGCCCCAGCATTTT. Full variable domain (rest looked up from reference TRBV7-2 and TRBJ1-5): GAGVSQSPSNKVTEKGKDVELRCDPISGHTALYWYRQSLGQGLEFLIYFQGNSAPDKSGLPSDRFSAERTGGSVSTLTIQRTQQEDSAVYLCASSLAEGVNQPQHFGDGTRLSIL.

CDR3 sequence (DNA): TGTGCCAGTAGTAAATTGGAACAGGCCGGGGAGCTGTTTTTT. It yields the protein CASSKLEQAGELFF. The gene calls are TRBV19 and TRBJ2-2; a weak D match, TRBD1 (5 bases). With 4 bases removed from V and 6 bases from J, the gap between germline ends came to 12 bases. The CDR3 runs 14 residues. Germline V gene data show CDR1 as LNHDA and CDR2 as SQIVND (reference sequence).

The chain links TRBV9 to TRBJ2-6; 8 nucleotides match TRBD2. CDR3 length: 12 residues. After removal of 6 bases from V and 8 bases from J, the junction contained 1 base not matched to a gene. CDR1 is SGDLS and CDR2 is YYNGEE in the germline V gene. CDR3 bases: TGTGCCAGCACGGGGGGGTCCAACGTCCTGACTTTC. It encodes CASTGGSNVLTF.

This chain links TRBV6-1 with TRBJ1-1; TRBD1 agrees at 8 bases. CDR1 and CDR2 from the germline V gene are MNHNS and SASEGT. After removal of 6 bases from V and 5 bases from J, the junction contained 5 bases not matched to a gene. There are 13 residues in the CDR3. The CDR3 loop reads CASRDRAITEAFF. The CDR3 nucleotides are TGTGCCAGCAGGGACAGGGCGATAACTGAAGCTTTCTTT.

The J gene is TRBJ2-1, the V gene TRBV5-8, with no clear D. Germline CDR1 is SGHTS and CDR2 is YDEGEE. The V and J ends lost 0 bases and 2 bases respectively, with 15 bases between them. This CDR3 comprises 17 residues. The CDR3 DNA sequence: TGTGCCAGCAGCTTGGTAACGCACCATACAACCTACAATGAGCAGTTCTTC. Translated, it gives CASSLVTHHTTYNEQFF.